This TCR beta chain derives from a study of cytomegalovirus exposure and HLA in healthy donors. This CDR3 has 15 amino acids. Germline V gene sequence: CDR1 SQVTM, CDR2 ANQGSEA. V dropped 6 bases and J dropped 2; count of bases not matched to a gene: 12. TCRdb's table, derived via immunoSEQ multiplex PCR, lists solely in-frame clones and lacks some. The profile shows about 200,000 clones, about 81% of them singletons. General study points: Confirmation in vitro established that three CMV-associated chains were specific for CMV antigens. The investigators catalogued 160 or so TCR beta chains as cytomegalovirus-associated.

As to this clone: Its antigen is still unknown.

This sequence originates from a woman aged 25-40 years in good health and CMV-seronegative. Sequencing was done on a sample of PBMCs. The V gene is TRBV29-1, the J gene TRBJ2-7, with 8 positions matching TRBD1. CDR3 nucleotides: TGCAGCGTGGTTACAGGGGGATCCTCCCCCTACGAGCAGTACTTC. The encoded protein is CSVVTGGSSPYEQYF.